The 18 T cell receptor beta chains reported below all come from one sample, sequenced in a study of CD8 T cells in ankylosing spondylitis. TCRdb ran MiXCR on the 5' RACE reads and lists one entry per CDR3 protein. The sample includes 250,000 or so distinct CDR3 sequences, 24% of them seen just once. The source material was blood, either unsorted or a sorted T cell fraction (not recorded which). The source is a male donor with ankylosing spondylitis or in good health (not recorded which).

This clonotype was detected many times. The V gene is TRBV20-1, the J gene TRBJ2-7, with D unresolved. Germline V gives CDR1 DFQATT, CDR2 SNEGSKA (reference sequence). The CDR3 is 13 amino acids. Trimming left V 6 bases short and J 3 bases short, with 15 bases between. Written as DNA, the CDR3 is TGCAGTGCGGATCCTCCGGTGGGCTACGAGCAGTACTTC. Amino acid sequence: CSADPPVGYEQYF.

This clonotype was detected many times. The CDR3 is CSVAGTDYEQYF. The DNA for the CDR3 is TGCAGCGTCGCCGGGACGGACTACGAGCAGTACTTC. The V and J genes are TRBV29-1 and TRBJ2-7; the D gene could be TRBD1 or TRBD2 (5 bases each). The length of the CDR3 is 12 residues. V was cut by 6 bases and J by 3 bases, with 12 bases left in between. Germline V gene data show CDR1 as SQVTM and CDR2 as ANQGSEA.

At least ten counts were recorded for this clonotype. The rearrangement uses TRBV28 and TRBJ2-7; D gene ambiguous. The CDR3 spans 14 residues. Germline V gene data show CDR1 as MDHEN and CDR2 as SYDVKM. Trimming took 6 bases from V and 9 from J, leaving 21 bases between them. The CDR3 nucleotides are TGTGCCAGCAGACCTACAGTTTACATCCCCGGGCAGTACTTC. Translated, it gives CASRPTVYIPGQYF.

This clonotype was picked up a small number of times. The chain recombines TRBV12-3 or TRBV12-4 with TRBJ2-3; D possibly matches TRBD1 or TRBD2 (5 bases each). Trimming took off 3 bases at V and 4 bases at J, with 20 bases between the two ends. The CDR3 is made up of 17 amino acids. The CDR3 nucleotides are TGTGCCAGCAGTTTTAAGGGGACGACCACCGTTCCAGATACGCAGTATTTT. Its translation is CASSFKGTTTVPDTQYF.

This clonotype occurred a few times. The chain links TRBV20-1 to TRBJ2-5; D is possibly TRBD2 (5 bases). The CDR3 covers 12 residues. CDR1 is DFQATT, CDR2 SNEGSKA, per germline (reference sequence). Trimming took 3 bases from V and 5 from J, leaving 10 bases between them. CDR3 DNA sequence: TGCAGTGCTAGCGAGGGTTGGGAGACCCAGTACTTC. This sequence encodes CSASEGWETQYF.

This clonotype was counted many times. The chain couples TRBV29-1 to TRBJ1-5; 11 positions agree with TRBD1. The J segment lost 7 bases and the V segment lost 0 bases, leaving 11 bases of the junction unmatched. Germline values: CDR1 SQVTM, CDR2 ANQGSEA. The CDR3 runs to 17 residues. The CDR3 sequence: CSVEEADRGHEMQPQHF. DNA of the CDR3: TGCAGCGTTGAAGAGGCGGACAGGGGGCATGAGATGCAGCCCCAGCATTTT.

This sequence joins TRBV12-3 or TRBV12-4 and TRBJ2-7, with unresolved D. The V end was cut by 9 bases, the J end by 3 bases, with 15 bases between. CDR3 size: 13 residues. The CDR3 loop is CASGKMSFYEQYF. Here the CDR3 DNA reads TGTGCCAGTGGGAAGATGAGTTTCTACGAGCAGTACTTC.

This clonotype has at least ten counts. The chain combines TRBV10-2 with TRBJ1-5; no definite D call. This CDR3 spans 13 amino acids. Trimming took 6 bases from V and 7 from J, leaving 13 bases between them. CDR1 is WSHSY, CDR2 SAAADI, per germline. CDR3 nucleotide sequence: TGCGCCAGCAGCTCCTGGACCGAACAGCCCCAGCATTTT. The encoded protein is CASSSWTEQPQHF.

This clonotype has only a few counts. The CDR3 region has the DNA TGCAGTGCTAGATCAGGGTTCACGGGTACGCAGTATTTT. Translation: CSARSGFTGTQYF. This chain uses TRBV20-1 with TRBJ2-3, with D possibly being TRBD1 (5 bases). Trimming pared 2 bases from V and 8 bases from J, leaving 14 bases between. The CDR3 runs to 13 residues. The germline gives CDR1 DFQATT, CDR2 SNEGSKA (reference sequence).

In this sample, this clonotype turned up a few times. CDR3 loop: CASSLAREVAKNIQYF. CDR3 nucleotides: TGTGCCAGCAGCTTAGCTAGGGAGGTTGCCAAAAACATTCAGTACTTC. The genes are TRBV7-8 and TRBJ2-4; possible D gene TRBD2, 6 bases. The CDR3 spans 16 residues. CDR1 and CDR2 (germline): SGHVS, FQNEAQ. V shed 0 bases and J shed 1 base, with 10 bases lying between them.

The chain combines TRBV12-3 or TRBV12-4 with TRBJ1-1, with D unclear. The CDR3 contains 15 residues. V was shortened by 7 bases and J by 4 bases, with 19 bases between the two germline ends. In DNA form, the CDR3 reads TGTGCCAGCACCATGCCCGGACGGTTGAGCACTGAAGCTTTCTTT. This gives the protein CASTMPGRLSTEAFF.

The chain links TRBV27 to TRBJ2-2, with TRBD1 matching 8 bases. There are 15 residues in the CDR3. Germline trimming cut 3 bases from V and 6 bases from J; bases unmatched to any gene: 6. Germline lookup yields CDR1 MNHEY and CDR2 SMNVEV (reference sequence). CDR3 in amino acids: CASSLRQGQAGELFF. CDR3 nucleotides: TGTGCCAGCAGTTTGCGACAGGGGCAAGCCGGGGAGCTGTTTTTT.

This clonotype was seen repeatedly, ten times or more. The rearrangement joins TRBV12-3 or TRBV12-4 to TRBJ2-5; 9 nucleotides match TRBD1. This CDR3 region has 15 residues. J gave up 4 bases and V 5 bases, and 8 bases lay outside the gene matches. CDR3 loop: CASSPKGQGRETQYF. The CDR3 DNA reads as TGTGCCAGCAGTCCCAAGGGACAGGGACGAGAGACCCAGTACTTC.

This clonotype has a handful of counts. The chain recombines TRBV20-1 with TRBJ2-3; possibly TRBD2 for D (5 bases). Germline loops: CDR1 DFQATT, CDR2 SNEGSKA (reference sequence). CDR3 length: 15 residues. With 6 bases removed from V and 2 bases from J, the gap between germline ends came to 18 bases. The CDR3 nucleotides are TGCAGTGCCCGGGGTTCGGGGAGCGTCACAGATACGCAGTATTTT. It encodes CSARGSGSVTDTQYF.

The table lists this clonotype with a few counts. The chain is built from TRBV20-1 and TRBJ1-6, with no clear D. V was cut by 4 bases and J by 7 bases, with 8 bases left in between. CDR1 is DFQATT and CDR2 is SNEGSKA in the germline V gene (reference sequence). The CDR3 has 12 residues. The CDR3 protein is CSAKYGNSPLHF. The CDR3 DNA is TGCAGTGCTAAGTACGGGAATTCACCCCTCCACTTT.

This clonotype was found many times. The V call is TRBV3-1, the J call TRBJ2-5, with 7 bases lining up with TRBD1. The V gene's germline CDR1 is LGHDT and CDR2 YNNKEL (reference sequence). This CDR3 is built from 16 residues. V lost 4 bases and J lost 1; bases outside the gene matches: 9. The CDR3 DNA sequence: TGTGCCAGCAGCCCCTATGAAGGGGGCCTCCAAGAGACCCAGTACTTC. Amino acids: CASSPYEGGLQETQYF.

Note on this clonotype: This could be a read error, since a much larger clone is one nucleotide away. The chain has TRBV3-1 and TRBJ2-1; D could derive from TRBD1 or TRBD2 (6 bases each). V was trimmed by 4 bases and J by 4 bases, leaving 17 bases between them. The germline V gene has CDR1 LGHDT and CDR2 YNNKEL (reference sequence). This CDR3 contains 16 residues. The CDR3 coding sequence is TGTGCCAGCAGCCGGAGGGGGTGGGGGTCGTACAATGAGCAGTTCTTC. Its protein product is CASSRRGWGSYNEQFF.

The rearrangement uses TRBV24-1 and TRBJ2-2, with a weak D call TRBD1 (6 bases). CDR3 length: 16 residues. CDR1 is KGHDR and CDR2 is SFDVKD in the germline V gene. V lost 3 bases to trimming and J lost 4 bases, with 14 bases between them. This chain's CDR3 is CATSDVARTVTGELFF. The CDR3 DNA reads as TGTGCCACCAGTGATGTCGCCCGGACAGTCACCGGGGAGCTGTTTTTT.